One and the same sample provided the 6 T cell receptor beta chains below, sequenced in a study of cytomegalovirus exposure and HLA in healthy donors. The PCR used 60 Vbeta and 13 Jbeta primers. Measured with immunoSEQ multiplex PCR; TCRdb has only the in-frame clones, and not every one. The sample holds about 90,000 clones, approximately 88% seen once. The sample was PBMCs. These receptors came from a man between 18 and 35 years old in good health and CMV-seronegative.

The rearrangement uses TRBV6-1 and TRBJ2-7, with TRBD2 matching 9 bases. CDR3 length equals 11 residues. The germline V gene has CDR1 MNHNS and CDR2 SASEGT. The trim removed 8 bases at V and 6 bases at J, leaving 2 bases unmatched. This chain's CDR3 is CASLGLAEQYF. CDR3 nucleotide sequence: TGTGCCAGCCTGGGACTAGCCGAGCAGTACTTC.

The CDR3 region is CASSSRTSLGHNEQFF. The CDR3 DNA sequence: TGTGCCAGCAGCTCCCGGACTAGCCTAGGCCACAATGAGCAGTTCTTC. J is TRBJ2-1 and V is TRBV7-3; 8 nucleotides line up with TRBD2. The CDR3 is made up of 16 amino acids. Germline CDR1 and CDR2: SGHTA and FQGTGA. The junction had 10 bases not matched to a gene; V was cut back by 4 bases and J by 5 bases.

The chain recombines TRBV30 with TRBJ1-4; D perhaps matches TRBD1 (5 bases). The CDR3 consists of 14 residues. Germline CDR1 is GTSNPN and CDR2 is SVGIG (reference sequence). V lost 2 bases and J lost 7, with 14 bases in between. The CDR3 loop reads CAWSTGQGTEKLFF. The DNA for the CDR3 is TGTGCCTGGAGTACCGGCCAGGGCACTGAAAAACTGTTTTTT.

The J gene is TRBJ2-7, the V gene TRBV7-9; possibly TRBD1 for D (5 bases). This CDR3 has 14 residues. From germline, CDR1 is SEHNR and CDR2 FQNEAQ (reference sequence). The germline V and J ends were trimmed by 5 bases and 0 bases, with 11 bases remaining between them. The CDR3: CASSARQSSYEQYF. The DNA of the CDR3 is TGTGCCAGCAGCGCAAGACAGAGCTCCTACGAGCAGTACTTC.

The chain combines TRBV6-5 with TRBJ1-2; 8 nucleotides line up with TRBD1. The V segment lost 7 bases and the J segment 4 bases; nucleotides outside the gene matches: 5. The germline V gene encodes CDR1 MNHEY and CDR2 SVGAGI. This CDR3 comprises 13 residues. The CDR3 reads CASIRGQGYGYTF. The CDR3 nucleotides read TGTGCCAGCATCCGAGGACAGGGCTATGGCTACACCTTC.

J is TRBJ2-1 and V is TRBV30; 8 bases line up with TRBD2. V shed 3 bases and J 7 bases; nucleotides not matched to a gene: 8. The CDR3 is made up of 14 amino acids. In germline, CDR1 is GTSNPN, CDR2 SVGIG (reference sequence). CDR3 protein: CAWRTGTRQNEQFF. Written as DNA, the CDR3 is TGTGCCTGGAGAACCGGGACTAGACAAAATGAGCAGTTCTTC. Supplemented by reference TRBV30 and TRBJ2-1, the full variable domain reads SQTIHQWPATLVQPVGSPLSLECTVEGTSNPNLYWYRQAAGRGLQLLFYSVGIGQISSEVPQNLSASRPQDRQFILSSKKLLLSDSGFYLCAWRTGTRQNEQFFGPGTRLTVL.